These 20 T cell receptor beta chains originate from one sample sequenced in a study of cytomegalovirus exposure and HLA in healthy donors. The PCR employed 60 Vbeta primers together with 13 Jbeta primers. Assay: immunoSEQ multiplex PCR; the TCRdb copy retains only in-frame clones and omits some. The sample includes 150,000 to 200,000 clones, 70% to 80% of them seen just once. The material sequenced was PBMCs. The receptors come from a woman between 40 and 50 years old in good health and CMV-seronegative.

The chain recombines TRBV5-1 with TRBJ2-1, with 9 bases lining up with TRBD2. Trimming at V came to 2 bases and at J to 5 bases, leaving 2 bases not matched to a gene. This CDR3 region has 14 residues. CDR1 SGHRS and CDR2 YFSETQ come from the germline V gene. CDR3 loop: CASSFAGGHNEQFF. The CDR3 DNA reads TGCGCCAGCAGCTTTGCGGGGGGGCACAATGAGCAGTTCTTC.

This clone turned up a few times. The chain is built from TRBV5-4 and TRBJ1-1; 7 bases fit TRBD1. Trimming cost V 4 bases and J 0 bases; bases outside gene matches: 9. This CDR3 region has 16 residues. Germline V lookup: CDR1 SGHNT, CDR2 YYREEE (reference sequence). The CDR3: CASSDPKTGMNTEAFF. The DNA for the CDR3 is TGTGCCAGCAGCGATCCCAAGACAGGGATGAACACTGAAGCTTTCTTT.

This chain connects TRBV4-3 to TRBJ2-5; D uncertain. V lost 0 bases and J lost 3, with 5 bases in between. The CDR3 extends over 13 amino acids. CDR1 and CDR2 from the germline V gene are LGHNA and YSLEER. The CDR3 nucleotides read TGCGCCAGCAGCCAAGACCCAGAAGAGACCCAGTACTTC. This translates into CASSQDPEETQYF.

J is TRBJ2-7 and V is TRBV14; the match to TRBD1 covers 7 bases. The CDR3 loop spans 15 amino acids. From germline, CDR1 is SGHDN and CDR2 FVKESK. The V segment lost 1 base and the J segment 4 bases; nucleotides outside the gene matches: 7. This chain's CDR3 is CASSQGNRGQYEQYF. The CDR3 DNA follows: TGTGCCAGCAGCCAAGGTAACAGGGGCCAATACGAGCAGTACTTC. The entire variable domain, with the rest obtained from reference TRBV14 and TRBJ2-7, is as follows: EAGVTQFPSHSVIEKGQTVTLRCDPISGHDNLYWYRRVMGKEIKFLLHFVKESKQDESGMPNNRFLAERTGGTYSTLKVQPAELEDSGVYFCASSQGNRGQYEQYFGPGTRLTVT.

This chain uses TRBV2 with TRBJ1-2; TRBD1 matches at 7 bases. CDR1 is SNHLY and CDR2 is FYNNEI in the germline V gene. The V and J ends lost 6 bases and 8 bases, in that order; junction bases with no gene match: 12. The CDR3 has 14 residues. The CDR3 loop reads CASRDLGTALGYTF. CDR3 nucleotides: TGTGCCAGCAGGGATTTGGGGACAGCGCTCGGCTACACCTTC.

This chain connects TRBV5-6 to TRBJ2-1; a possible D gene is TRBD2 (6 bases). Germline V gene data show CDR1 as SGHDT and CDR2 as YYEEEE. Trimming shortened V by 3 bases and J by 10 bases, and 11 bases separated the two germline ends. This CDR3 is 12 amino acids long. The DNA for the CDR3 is TGTGCCAGCAGCTCTGCGGGGCCAGAGCAGTTCTTC. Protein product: CASSSAGPEQFF.

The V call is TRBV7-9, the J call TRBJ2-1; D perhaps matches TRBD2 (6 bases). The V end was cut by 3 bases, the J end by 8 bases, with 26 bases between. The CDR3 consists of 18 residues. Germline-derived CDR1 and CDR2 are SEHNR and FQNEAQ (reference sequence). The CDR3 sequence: CASSLWAGLGNSEDEQFF. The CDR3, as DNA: TGTGCCAGCAGCTTGTGGGCGGGATTGGGGAATTCCGAGGATGAGCAGTTCTTC.

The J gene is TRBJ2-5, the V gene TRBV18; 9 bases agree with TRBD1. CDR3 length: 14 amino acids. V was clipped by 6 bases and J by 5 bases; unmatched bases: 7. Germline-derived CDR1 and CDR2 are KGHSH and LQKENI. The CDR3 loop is CASSIQGARETQYF. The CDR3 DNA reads TGTGCCAGCTCCATACAGGGGGCCAGGGAGACCCAGTACTTC.

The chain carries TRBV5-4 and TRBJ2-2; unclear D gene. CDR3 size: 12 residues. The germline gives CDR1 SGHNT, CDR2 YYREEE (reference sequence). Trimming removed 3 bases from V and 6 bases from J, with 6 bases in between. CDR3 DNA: TGTGCCAGCAGCTATGTAGCCGGGGAGCTGTTTTTT. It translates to CASSYVAGELFF.

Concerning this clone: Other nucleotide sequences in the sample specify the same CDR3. CDR3 residues: CASSSQGYGYTF. In DNA form, the CDR3 reads TGTGCCAGCAGTTCGCAGGGGTATGGCTACACCTTC. This rearrangement joins TRBV28 to TRBJ1-2, with D perhaps matching TRBD1 (6 bases). Trimming removed 4 bases from V and 5 bases from J, with 8 bases in between. Germline assignment: CDR1 MDHEN and CDR2 SYDVKM. This CDR3 has 12 residues.

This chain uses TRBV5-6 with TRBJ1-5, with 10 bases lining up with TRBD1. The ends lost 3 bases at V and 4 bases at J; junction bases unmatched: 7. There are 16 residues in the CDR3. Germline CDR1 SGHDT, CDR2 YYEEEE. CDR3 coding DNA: TGTGCCAGCAGCTCAGACAGGGGGCTATCGAATCAGCCCCAGCATTTT. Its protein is CASSSDRGLSNQPQHF.

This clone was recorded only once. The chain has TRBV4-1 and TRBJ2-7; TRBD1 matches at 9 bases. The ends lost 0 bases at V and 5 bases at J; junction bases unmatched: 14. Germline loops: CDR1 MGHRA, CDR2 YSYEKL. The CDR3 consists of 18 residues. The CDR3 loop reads CASSQERILGQGLHEQYF. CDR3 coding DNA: TGCGCCAGCAGCCAAGAACGGATTTTGGGACAGGGTCTCCACGAGCAGTACTTC.

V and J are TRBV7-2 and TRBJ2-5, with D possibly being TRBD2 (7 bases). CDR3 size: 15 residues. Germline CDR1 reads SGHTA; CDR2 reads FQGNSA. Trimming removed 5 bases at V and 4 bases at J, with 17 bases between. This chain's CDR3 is CASSPAGAGGETQYF. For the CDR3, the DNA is TGTGCCAGCAGCCCCGCGGGGGCCGGGGGAGAGACCCAGTACTTC.

Here the CDR3 reads CASSSPLARRTDTQYF. CDR3 nucleotide sequence: TGTGCCAGCAGCTCCCCACTAGCGCGACGCACAGATACGCAGTATTTT. The V call is TRBV5-4, the J call TRBJ2-3, with 7 nucleotides matching TRBD2. Germline CDR1 is SGHNT and CDR2 is YYREEE (reference sequence). This CDR3 is built from 16 residues. Unmatched junction bases numbered 8, after V lost 3 bases and J lost 1 base.

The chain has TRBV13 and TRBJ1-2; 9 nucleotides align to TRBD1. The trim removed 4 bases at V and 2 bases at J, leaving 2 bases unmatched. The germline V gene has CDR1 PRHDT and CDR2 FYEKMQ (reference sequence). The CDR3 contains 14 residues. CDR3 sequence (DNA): TGTGCCAGCAGCTCGGGGACAGGGAACTATGGCTACACCTTC. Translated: CASSSGTGNYGYTF.

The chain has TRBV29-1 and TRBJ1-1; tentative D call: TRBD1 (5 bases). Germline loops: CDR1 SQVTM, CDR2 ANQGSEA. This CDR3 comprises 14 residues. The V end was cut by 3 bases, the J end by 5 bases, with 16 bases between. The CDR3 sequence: CSVDQGLTMTEAFF. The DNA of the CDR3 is TGCAGCGTTGATCAGGGATTGACGATGACTGAAGCTTTCTTT. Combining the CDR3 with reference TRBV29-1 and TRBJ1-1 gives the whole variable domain SAVISQKPSRDICQRGTSLTIQCQVDSQVTMMFWYRQQPGQSLTLIATANQGSEATYESGFVIDKFPISRPNLTFSTLTVSNMSPEDSSIYLCSVDQGLTMTEAFFGQGTRLTVV.

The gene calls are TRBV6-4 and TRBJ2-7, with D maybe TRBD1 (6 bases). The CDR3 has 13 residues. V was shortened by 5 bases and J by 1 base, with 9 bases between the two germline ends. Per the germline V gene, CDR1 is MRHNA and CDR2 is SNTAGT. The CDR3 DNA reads TGTGCCAGCAGTAAGACAGGATCCTACGAGCAGTACTTC. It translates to CASSKTGSYEQYF.

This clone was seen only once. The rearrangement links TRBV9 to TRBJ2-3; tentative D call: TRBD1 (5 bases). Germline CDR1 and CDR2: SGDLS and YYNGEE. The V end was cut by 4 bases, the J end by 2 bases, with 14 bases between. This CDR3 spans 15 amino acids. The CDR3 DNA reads TGTGCCAGCAGCCCTCAGGGAACCAACACAGATACGCAGTATTTT. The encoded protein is CASSPQGTNTDTQYF.

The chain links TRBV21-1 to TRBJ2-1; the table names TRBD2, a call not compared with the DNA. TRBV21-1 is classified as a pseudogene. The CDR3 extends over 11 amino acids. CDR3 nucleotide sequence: TGTGCCAGCAGCAAAGCGGAGGAGCAGTTCTTC. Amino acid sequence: CASSKAEEQFF.

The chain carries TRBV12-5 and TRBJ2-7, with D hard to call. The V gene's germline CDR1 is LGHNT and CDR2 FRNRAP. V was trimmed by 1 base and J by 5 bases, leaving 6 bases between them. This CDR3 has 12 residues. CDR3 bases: TGTGCTAGTGGTTTGGAGCATAACGAGCAGTACTTC. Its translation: CASGLEHNEQYF.